These 22 T cell receptor beta chains were all obtained from the same sample, sequenced in a study of T-cell memory formation after mild COVID-19 (dated by TCRdb to about 2021). Library prep was done by 5' RACE. Sequencing took place on an Illumina NovaSeq 6000. TCRdb reanalyzed the raw reads on its own, using fastp at Q25 for trimming and MiXCR for clone calling, and kept in-frame beta chains. Under each unique CDR3 protein, matching rows form one entry showing the most common genes and DNA. This sample is represented by 300,000 to 400,000 distinct CDR3 sequences; 25% to 30% of them were singletons. 13% of the sample belongs to the ten largest clones. Sequences were obtained from PBMCs or a T cell subset sorted from them (not recorded which). Every receptor here comes from an adult woman who had mild COVID-19 (a few samples of this study predate the infection). The sample titles of this study are shuffled in the database, so cell type and time point are left out; the donor was told from shared clones.

The V and J genes are TRBV7-2 and TRBJ2-1; 8 nucleotides align to TRBD2. CDR3 length: 16 amino acids. Germline CDR1 is SGHTA and CDR2 is FQGNSA. Losses at the gene ends were 5 bases for V and 0 bases for J; bases not matched to a gene: 6. This CDR3 is CASSMLSGASYNEQFF. The DNA of the CDR3 is TGTGCCAGCAGCATGCTTAGCGGGGCCTCCTACAATGAGCAGTTCTTC.

This clonotype was picked up many times. J is TRBJ2-6 and V is TRBV7-9, with D uncertain. The CDR3 has 13 residues. Trimming took 5 bases from V and 0 from J, leaving 2 bases between them. Germline V gene lookup returns CDR1 SEHNR and CDR2 FQNEAQ (reference sequence). CDR3 amino acids: CASSVSGANVLTF. The CDR3 region has the DNA TGTGCCAGCAGCGTCTCTGGGGCCAACGTCCTGACTTTC.

This clonotype came up a few times. This chain links TRBV6-2 or TRBV6-3 with TRBJ2-2; the D gene is possibly TRBD1 (5 bases). The CDR3 loop spans 15 amino acids. V lost 6 bases, J lost 7 bases, and 18 bases lay in between. CDR1 and CDR2 from the germline V gene are MNHEY and SVGEGT. This CDR3 is CASSLQSARVGELFF. The CDR3 nucleotides read TGTGCCAGCAGCCTCCAGAGCGCCAGGGTCGGGGAGCTGTTTTTT.

This clonotype has only a few counts. Relative to the germline gene, one junction end is altered; a read error may explain this. V gene TRBV12-3 or TRBV12-4 combines with J gene TRBJ1-1; D ambiguous. This CDR3 has 10 amino acids. CDR3 protein: CASSLKAAVF. The DNA for the CDR3 is TGTGCCAGCAGTTTAAAGGCCGCCGTCTTT.

By share of the sample, this clonotype is medium-sized. This sequence joins TRBV12-3 or TRBV12-4 and TRBJ2-7; D not certain. The V and J ends lost 5 bases and 3 bases respectively, with 11 bases between them. The CDR3 extends over 13 amino acids. The CDR3 DNA sequence: TGTGCCAGCAGTCTTACAAGATACTACGAGCAGTACTTC. Amino acid sequence: CASSLTRYYEQYF.

The genes are TRBV15 and TRBJ2-5; 9 bases line up with TRBD2. CDR1 and CDR2 (germline): LNHNV, YYDKDF (reference sequence). Trimming removed 6 bases from V and 4 bases from J; junction bases left unmatched: 9. The CDR3 length is 15 residues. CDR3 amino acids: CATRGGVAGAETQYF. The CDR3, as DNA: TGTGCCACCAGAGGGGGGGTAGCGGGGGCAGAGACCCAGTACTTC.

This clonotype was seen a few times. The rearrangement uses TRBV18 and TRBJ2-2; TRBD2 aligns across 13 bases. Germline V CDR1 and CDR2: KGHSH, LQKENI. The CDR3 has 16 residues. V gave up 1 base and J gave up 7 bases; unmatched junction bases: 3. CDR3 nucleotides: TGTGCCAGCTCACCACGGACTAGCGGGAGTAACGGGGAGCTGTTTTTT. This translates into CASSPRTSGSNGELFF.

This rearrangement joins TRBV12-3 or TRBV12-4 to TRBJ2-7; D gene ambiguous. The V and J ends lost 5 bases and 7 bases respectively, with 18 bases between them. The CDR3 extends over 14 amino acids. The DNA for the CDR3 is TGTGCCAGCAGTCCCGCAAAAAGCCCCTGGGAGCAGTACTTC. Amino acid sequence: CASSPAKSPWEQYF.

This clonotype came up a few times. The V call is TRBV9, the J call TRBJ2-5; D might be TRBD1 (6 bases). V lost 4 bases and J lost 2, with 15 bases in between. Germline CDR1 is SGDLS and CDR2 is YYNGEE. The CDR3 extends over 15 amino acids. CDR3 protein: CASSTAWGLQETQYF. The CDR3 DNA reads TGTGCCAGCAGCACGGCCTGGGGGCTTCAAGAGACCCAGTACTTC.

This clonotype was seen more than once but under ten times. The CDR3 reads CASSLGPKLFF. For the CDR3, the DNA is TGTGCCAGCAGCTTGGGTCCGAAACTGTTTTTT. The J gene is TRBJ1-4, the V gene TRBV7-9; D is uncertain. This CDR3 is built from 11 residues. Trimming pared 3 bases from V and 11 bases from J, leaving 7 bases between. Germline assignment: CDR1 SEHNR and CDR2 FQNEAQ (reference sequence).

The rearrangement links TRBV4-1 to TRBJ1-5; D may be TRBD1 (5 bases). The V gene lost 1 base and the J gene lost 4 bases, with 17 bases spanning the gap. The CDR3 consists of 17 residues. Germline V gene lookup returns CDR1 MGHRA and CDR2 YSYEKL. The CDR3: CASSQGRQRGWNQPQHF. As DNA, the CDR3 is TGCGCCAGCAGCCAAGGCCGCCAGCGGGGGTGGAATCAGCCCCAGCATTTT.

CDR3 loop: CASRDRGVGEAFF. CDR3 DNA sequence: TGTGCCAGCAGGGACAGGGGGGTTGGTGAAGCTTTCTTT. The rearrangement uses TRBV6-1 and TRBJ1-1; 10 nucleotides align to TRBD1. The germline V gene encodes CDR1 MNHNS and CDR2 SASEGT. This CDR3 contains 13 residues. Unmatched junction bases numbered 5, after V lost 6 bases and J lost 7 bases.

This clonotype came up a few times. V and J are TRBV5-1 and TRBJ2-6; D may match TRBD1 or TRBD2 (5 bases each). Trimming took 2 bases from V and 1 from J, leaving 19 bases between them. CDR3 length: 19 residues. The V gene's germline CDR1 is SGHRS and CDR2 YFSETQ. The CDR3 reads CASSFVWVRGLSGANVLTF. The CDR3 coding sequence is TGCGCCAGCAGCTTCGTGTGGGTCCGGGGCTTATCTGGGGCCAACGTCCTGACTTTC.

The rearrangement uses TRBV12-3 or TRBV12-4 and TRBJ1-3, with no clear D. Trimming stripped 7 bases from V and 3 bases from J, with 13 bases between. The CDR3 is 14 amino acids. The CDR3 DNA sequence: TGTGCCAGCAAACCGGACCCGGTTGGAAACACCATATATTTT. Protein sequence: CASKPDPVGNTIYF.

The J gene is TRBJ2-7, the V gene TRBV6-2 or TRBV6-3, with D possibly TRBD2 on 6 matching bases. There are 11 residues in the CDR3. From germline, CDR1 is MNHEY and CDR2 SVGEGT. V was trimmed by 11 bases and J by 6 bases, leaving 14 bases between them. CDR3 region: CAGGFGVEQYF. CDR3 DNA: TGTGCCGGAGGGTTTGGGGTCGAGCAGTACTTC.

V gene TRBV24-1 combines with J gene TRBJ2-5; D not resolved. The CDR3 runs to 13 residues. V lost 4 bases and J 9 bases, leaving 14 bases between the germline ends. Germline V gene sequence: CDR1 KGHDR, CDR2 SFDVKD. In nucleotides, the CDR3 is TGTGCCACCAGTGACTCTCTCACCCTTTCCCAGTACTTC. Translating it yields CATSDSLTLSQYF.

The chain links TRBV5-1 to TRBJ1-1, with D possibly matching TRBD1 (5 bases). V gave up 0 bases and J gave up 7 bases, with 10 bases separating them. The CDR3 loop spans 13 amino acids. Germline V gene lookup returns CDR1 SGHRS and CDR2 YFSETQ. The CDR3 sequence is CASSLVAGNEAFF. CDR3 bases: TGCGCCAGCAGCTTGGTGGCAGGGAATGAAGCTTTCTTT.

This clonotype was seen a handful of times. The chain combines TRBV12-3 or TRBV12-4 with TRBJ2-3; no reliable D call. V was pared by 4 bases and J by 1 base, with 9 bases between. This CDR3 is 14 amino acids long. CDR3 residues: CASSYFSGTDTQYF. The CDR3 DNA sequence: TGTGCCAGCAGTTACTTCTCGGGCACAGATACGCAGTATTTT.

This clonotype was counted between two and nine times. Here the CDR3 DNA reads TGTGCCAGCAGTCACGACAGGGAGCCCAATCAGCCCCAGCATTTT. It yields the protein CASSHDREPNQPQHF. The rearrangement links TRBV7-9 to TRBJ1-5; 7 bases map to TRBD1. J lost 3 bases, V lost 6 bases, and 8 bases had no gene match. This CDR3 contains 15 residues. Per the germline V gene, CDR1 is SEHNR and CDR2 is FQNEAQ (reference sequence).

This clonotype was seen more than once but under ten times. This chain links TRBV7-9 with TRBJ2-1, with 13 bases lining up with TRBD2. The CDR3 has 16 residues. The junction had 5 bases not matched to a gene; V was cut back by 0 bases and J by 9 bases. Germline CDR1 SEHNR, CDR2 FQNEAQ (reference sequence). CDR3 DNA: TGTGCCAGCAGCTTAGCAGGGACTAGCGGGATGGGTGAGCAGTTCTTC. Translation: CASSLAGTSGMGEQFF.

The J gene is TRBJ2-1, the V gene TRBV25-1; D possibly uses TRBD1 or TRBD2 (6 bases each). The CDR3 is made up of 15 amino acids. Germline assignment: CDR1 MGHDK and CDR2 SYGVNS. The ends were cut back, 3 bases at V and 0 bases at J, with 9 bases in the middle. The CDR3 protein is CASSEEGGSYNEQFF. Written as DNA, the CDR3 is TGTGCCAGCAGTGAGGAGGGGGGCTCCTACAATGAGCAGTTCTTC.

The CDR3 DNA reads as TGTGCCACGGGGAAGGGACTAGCGGGAACGAATGAGCAGTTCTTC. Its protein product is CATGKGLAGTNEQFF. V gene TRBV15 combines with J gene TRBJ2-1; 13 bases agree with TRBD2. Trimming took 9 bases from V and 7 from J; bases not matched to a gene: 9. The CDR3 has 15 residues. Germline V gene data show CDR1 as LNHNV and CDR2 as YYDKDF (reference sequence).